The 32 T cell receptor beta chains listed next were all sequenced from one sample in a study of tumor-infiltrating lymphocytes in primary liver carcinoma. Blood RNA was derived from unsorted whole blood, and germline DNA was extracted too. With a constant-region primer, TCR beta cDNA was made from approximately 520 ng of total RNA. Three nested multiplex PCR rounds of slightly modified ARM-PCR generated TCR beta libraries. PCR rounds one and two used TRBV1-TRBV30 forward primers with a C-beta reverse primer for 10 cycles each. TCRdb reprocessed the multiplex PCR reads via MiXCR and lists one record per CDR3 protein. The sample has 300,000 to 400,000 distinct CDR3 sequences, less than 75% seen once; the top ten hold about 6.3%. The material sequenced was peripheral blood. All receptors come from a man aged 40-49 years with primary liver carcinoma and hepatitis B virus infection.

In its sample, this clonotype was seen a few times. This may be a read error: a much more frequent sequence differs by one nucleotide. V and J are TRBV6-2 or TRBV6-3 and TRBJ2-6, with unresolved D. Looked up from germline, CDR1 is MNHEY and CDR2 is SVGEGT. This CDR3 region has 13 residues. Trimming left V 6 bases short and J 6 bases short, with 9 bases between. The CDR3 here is CASRPSVANVLTF. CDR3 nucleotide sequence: TGTGCCAGCAGACCCTCCGTGGCCAACGTCCTGACTTTC.

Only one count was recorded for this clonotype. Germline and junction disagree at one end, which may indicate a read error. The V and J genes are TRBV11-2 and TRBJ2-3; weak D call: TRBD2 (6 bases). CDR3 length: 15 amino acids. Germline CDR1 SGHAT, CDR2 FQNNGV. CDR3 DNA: TGTGCCAACAGCCCAGGATATAGATCGGGAGATACGCAATATTTC. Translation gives CANSPGYRSGDTQYF. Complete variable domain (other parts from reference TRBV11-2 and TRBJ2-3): EAGVAQSPRYKIIEKRQSVAFWCNPISGHATLYWYQQILGQGPKLLIQFQNNGVVDDSQLPKDRFSAERLKGVDSTLKIQPAKLEDSAVYLCANSPGYRSGDTQYFGPGTRLTVL.

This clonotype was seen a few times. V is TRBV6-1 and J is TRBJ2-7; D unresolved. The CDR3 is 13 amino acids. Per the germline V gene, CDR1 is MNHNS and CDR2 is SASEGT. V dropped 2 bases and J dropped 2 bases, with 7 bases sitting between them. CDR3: CASSEQFTYEQYF. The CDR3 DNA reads TGTGCCAGCAGTGAACAGTTTACCTACGAGCAGTACTTC.

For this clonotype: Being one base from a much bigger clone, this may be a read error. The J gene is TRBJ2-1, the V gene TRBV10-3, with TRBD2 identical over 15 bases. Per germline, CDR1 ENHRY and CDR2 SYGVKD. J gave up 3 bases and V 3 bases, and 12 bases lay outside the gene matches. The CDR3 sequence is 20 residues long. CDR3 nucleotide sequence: TGTGCCATCAGTGACCTTACCGGGACTAGCGGGAGGAGGCACTACAATGAGCAGTTCTTC. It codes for CAISDLTGTSGRRHYNEQFF.

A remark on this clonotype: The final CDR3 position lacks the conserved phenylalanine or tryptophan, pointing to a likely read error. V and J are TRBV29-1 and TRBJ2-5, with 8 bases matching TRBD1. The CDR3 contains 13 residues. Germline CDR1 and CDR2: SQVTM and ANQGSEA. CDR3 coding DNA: TGCAGCGTTGCCGGACAGGGACAAGAGATCCAGTACTCC. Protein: CSVAGQGQEIQYS.

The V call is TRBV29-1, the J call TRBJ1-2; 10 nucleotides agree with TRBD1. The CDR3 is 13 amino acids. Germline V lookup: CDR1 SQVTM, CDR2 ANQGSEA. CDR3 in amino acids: CSAARDRGRGYTF. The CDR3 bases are TGCAGTGCTGCTCGGGACAGGGGACGTGGCTACACCTTC.

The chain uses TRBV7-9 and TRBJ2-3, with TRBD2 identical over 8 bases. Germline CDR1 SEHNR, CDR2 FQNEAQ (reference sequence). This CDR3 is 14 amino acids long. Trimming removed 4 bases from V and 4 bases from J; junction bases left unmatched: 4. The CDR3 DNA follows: TGTGCCAGCAGCTACAGCGGGAGTTCAGATACGCAGTATTTT. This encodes CASSYSGSSDTQYF.

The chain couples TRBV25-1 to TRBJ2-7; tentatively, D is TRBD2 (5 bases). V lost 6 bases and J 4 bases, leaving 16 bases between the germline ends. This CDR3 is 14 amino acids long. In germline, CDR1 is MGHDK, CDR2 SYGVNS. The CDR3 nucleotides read TGTGCCAGCAGCAGGCGGGCTAGCTCGTACGAGCAGTACTTC. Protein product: CASSRRASSYEQYF.

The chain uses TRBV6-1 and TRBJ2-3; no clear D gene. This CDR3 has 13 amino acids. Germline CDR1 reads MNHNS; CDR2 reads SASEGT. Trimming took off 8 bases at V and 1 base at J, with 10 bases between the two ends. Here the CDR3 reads CASADRGTDTQYF. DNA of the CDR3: TGTGCCAGCGCTGATAGGGGCACAGATACGCAGTATTTT.

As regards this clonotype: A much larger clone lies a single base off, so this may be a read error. CDR3: CASSYSGTTSTRELFF. DNA of the CDR3: TGTGCCAGCAGTTACTCCGGGACTACGAGCACCAGGGAGCTGTTTTTT. V usage is TRBV6-5 and J usage is TRBJ2-2; TRBD2 matches at 7 bases. Looked up from germline, CDR1 is MNHEY and CDR2 is SVGAGI. The length of the CDR3 is 16 residues.

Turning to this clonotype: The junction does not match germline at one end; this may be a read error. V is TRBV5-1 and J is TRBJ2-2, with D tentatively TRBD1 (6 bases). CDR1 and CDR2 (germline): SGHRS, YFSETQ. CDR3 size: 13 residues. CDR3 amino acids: CANSTQGSGELFF. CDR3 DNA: TGCGCCAACAGCACCCAGGGGTCCGGGGAGCTGTTTTTT.

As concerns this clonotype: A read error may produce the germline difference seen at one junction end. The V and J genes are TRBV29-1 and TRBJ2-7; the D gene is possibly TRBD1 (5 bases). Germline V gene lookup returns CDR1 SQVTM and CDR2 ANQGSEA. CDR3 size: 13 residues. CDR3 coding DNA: TGCAGTGTTGCAGGACATGAACAGAACGAGCAGTACTTC. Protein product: CSVAGHEQNEQYF.

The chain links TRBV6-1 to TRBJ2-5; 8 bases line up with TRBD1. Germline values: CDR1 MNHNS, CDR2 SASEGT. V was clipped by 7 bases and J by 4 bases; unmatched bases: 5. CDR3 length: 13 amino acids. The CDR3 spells CASTQTGAETQYF. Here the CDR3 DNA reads TGTGCCAGCACTCAGACAGGGGCAGAGACCCAGTACTTC.

CDR3 residues: CASSRQQGSSGNTIYF. The CDR3 DNA reads TGTGCCAGCAGCCGCCAACAGGGGAGCTCTGGAAACACCATATATTTT. The chain carries TRBV5-4 and TRBJ1-3; the match to TRBD1 covers 7 bases. J was trimmed by 0 bases and V by 4 bases; bases with no gene match: 7. The germline gives CDR1 SGHNT, CDR2 YYREEE (reference sequence). This CDR3 comprises 16 residues.

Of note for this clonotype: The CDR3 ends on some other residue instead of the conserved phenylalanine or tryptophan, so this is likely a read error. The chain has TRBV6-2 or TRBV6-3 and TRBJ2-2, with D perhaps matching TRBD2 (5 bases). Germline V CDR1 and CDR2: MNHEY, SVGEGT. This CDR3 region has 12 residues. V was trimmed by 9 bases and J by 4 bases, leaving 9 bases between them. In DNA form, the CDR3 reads TGTGCCAGTAGCGACACCACCGGGGAGCTGTTTTCT. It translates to CASSDTTGELFS.

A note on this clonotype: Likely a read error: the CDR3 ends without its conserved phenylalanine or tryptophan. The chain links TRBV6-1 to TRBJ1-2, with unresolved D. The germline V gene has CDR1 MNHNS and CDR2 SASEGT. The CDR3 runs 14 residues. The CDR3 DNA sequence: TGTGCCAGCAGTGAAAGTCACGATAACTATGGATACACCCTC. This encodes CASSESHDNYGYTL.

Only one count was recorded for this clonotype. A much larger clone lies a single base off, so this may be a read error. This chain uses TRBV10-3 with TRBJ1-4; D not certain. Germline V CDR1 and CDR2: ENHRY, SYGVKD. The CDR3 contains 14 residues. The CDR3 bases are TGTGCCATCAGTGAAGCAGTAGGGAATGAAAAACTGCTTTTT. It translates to CAISEAVGNEKLLF.

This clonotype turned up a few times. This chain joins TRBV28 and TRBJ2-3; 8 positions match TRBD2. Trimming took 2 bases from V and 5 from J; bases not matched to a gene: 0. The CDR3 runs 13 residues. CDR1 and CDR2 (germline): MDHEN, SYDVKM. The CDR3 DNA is TGTGCCAGCAGTTTACGGGAGGGAGATACGCAGTATTTT. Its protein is CASSLREGDTQYF.

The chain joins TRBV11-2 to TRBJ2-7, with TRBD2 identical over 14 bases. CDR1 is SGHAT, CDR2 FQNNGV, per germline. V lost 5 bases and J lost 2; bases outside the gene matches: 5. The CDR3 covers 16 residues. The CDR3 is CASSALTSGRAYEQYF. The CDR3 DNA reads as TGTGCCAGCAGCGCCCTGACTAGCGGGAGGGCCTACGAGCAGTACTTC.

The CDR3 DNA is TGTGCCACCAGTGACTCTGGACAGAATACGCAGTATTTT. Amino acid sequence: CATSDSGQNTQYF. The V call is TRBV24-1, the J call TRBJ2-3, with D maybe TRBD1 (6 bases). The CDR3 is 13 amino acids. V lost 4 bases to trimming and J lost 7 bases, with 11 bases between them. Germline-derived CDR1 and CDR2 are KGHDR and SFDVKD.

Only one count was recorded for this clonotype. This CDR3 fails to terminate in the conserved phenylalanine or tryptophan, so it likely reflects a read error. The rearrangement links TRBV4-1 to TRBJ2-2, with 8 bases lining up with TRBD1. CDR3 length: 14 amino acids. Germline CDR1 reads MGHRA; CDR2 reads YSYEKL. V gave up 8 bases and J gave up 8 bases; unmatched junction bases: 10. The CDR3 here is CASCPPGGKGELFS. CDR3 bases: TGCGCCAGCTGCCCCCCAGGGGGCAAGGGGGAGCTGTTTTCT.

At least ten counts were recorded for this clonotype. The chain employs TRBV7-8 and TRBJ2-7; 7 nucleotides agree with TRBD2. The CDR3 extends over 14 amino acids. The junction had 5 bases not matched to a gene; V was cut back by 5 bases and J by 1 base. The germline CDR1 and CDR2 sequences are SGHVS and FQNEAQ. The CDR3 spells CASSPGGTSYEQYF. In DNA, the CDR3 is TGTGCCAGCAGCCCGGGGGGAACATCCTACGAGCAGTACTTC. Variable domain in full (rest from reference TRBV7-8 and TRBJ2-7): GAGVSQSPRYKVAKRGQDVALRCDPISGHVSLFWYQQALGQGPEFLTYFQNEAQLDKSGLPSDRFFAERPEGSVSTLKIQRTQQEDSAVYLCASSPGGTSYEQYFGPGTRLTVT.

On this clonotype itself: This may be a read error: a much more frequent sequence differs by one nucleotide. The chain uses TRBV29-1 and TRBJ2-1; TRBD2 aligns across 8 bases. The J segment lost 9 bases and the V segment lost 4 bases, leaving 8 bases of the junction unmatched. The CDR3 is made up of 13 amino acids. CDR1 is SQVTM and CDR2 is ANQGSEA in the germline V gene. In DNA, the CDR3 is TGCAGCGTTGTTGCGGGAGGCATAGGTGAGCAGTTCTTC. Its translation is CSVVAGGIGEQFF.

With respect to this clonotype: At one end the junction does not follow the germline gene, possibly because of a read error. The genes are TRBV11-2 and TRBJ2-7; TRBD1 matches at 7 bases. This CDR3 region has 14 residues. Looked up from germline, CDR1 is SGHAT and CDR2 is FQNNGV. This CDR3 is CASSSGQGVNGQHF. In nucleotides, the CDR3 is TGTGCCAGCAGTTCAGGGCAGGGGGTCAACGGGCAGCACTTC.

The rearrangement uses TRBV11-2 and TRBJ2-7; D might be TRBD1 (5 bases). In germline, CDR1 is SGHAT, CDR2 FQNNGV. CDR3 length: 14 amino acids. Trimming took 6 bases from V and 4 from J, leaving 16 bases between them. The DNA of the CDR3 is TGTGCCAGCAGGAAGGGGCTCAGCCCTTACGAGCAGTACTTC. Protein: CASRKGLSPYEQYF.

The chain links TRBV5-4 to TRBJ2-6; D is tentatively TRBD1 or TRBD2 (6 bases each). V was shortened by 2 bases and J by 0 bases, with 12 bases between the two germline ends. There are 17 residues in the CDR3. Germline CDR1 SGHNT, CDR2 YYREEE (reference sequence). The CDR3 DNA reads TGTGCCAGCAGCTTAAAGGGGGGTAGCTCTGGGGCCAACGTCCTGACTTTC. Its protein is CASSLKGGSSGANVLTF.

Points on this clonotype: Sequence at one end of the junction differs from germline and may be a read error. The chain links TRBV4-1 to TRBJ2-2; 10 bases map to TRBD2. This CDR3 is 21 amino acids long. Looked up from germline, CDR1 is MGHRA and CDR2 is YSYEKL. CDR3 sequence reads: CVSSPSPFRSGRASGTGELLF. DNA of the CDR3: TGCGTCAGCAGTCCTTCCCCCTTTCGGAGCGGGAGGGCCTCTGGCACCGGGGAGCTGCTTTTT.

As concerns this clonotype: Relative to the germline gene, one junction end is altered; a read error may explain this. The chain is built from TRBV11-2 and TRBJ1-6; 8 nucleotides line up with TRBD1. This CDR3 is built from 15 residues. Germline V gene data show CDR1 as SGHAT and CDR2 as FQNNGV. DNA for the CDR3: TGTGCCAACAGCTCAGACAGGGGAAGTCATTCACCCCTCCACTTT. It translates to CANSSDRGSHSPLHF.

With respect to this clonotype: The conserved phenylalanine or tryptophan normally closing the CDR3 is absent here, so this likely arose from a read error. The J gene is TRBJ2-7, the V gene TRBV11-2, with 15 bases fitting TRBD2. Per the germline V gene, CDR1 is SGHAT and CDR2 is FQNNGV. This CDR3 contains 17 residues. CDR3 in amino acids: CVSSHPGLAGGGYEQYS. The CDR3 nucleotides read TGTGTCAGCAGCCACCCGGGACTAGCGGGAGGAGGCTACGAGCAGTACTCC.

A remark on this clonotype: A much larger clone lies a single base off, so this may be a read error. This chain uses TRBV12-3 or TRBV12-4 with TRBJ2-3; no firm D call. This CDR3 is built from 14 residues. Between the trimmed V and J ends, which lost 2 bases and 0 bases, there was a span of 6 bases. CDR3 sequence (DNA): TGTGCCAGCAGTTTATGGGGAAGCACAGATACGCAGTATTTT. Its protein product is CASSLWGSTDTQYF.

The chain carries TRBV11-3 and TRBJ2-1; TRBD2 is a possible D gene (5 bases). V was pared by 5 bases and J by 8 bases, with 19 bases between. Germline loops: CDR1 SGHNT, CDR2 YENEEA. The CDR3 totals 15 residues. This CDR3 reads CASSLSSWRSHEQFF. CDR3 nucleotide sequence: TGTGCCAGCAGCCTTTCTAGCTGGAGGAGTCATGAGCAGTTCTTC.

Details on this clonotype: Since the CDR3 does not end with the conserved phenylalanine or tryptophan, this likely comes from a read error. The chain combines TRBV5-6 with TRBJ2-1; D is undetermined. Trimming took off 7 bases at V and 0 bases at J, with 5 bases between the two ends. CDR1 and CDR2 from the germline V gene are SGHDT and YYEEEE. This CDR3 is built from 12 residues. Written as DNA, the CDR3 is TGTGCCAGCTTCCTCTCCTACAATGAGCAGTTCTTA. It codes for CASFLSYNEQFL.